One and the same sample provided the 24 T cell receptor beta chains below, sequenced in a study of beta chain features in type 1 diabetes (dated by TCRdb to the late 2010s). Their target antigens are unknown. Library preparation used the immunoSEQ multiplex PCR assay. The entire amount of isolated RNA was reverse transcribed using the High Capacity cDNA Reverse Transcription Kit, so the sequenced TCRB transcripts were expressed ones. TCRdb re-hosts the immuneACCESS table, in-frame sequences only. Its copies lack some clones; in the studies checked, an unresolved V gene accounts for under half of them, and the cause for the rest is not known. This sample lists approximately 160,000 clones; roughly 60% were detected once. The top ten constitute about 0.1% of the sample. The full study reports these points: Type 1 diabetes patients showed a moderate but significant shortening of TCRB CDR3 length in all four CD4+ subsets.

Sequencing was performed on naive CD4+ T cells from blood. The cell subset or site label of this sample denotes: true naive CD4+ T cells. All receptors derive from a man aged 25-45 years with type 1 diabetes.

The chain uses TRBV18 and TRBJ2-4; 9 positions match TRBD1. The CDR3 sequence is 17 residues long. Germline-derived CDR1 and CDR2 are KGHSH and LQKENI. The J segment lost 0 bases and the V segment lost 6 bases, leaving 9 bases of the junction unmatched. The CDR3 bases are TGTGCCAGCTCTAGGGACAGGGCCCTCTTAGCCAAAAACATTCAGTACTTC. Its translation: CASSRDRALLAKNIQYF. Supplemented by reference TRBV18 and TRBJ2-4, the full variable domain reads NAGVMQNPRHLVRRRGQEARLRCSPMKGHSHVYWYRQLPEEGLKFMVYLQKENIIDESGMPKERFSAEFPKEGPSILRIQQVVRGDSAAYFCASSRDRALLAKNIQYFGAGTRLSVL.

This clone was picked up a small number of times. CDR3 in amino acids: CAWSVGLGGYTF. The CDR3 coding sequence is TGTGCCTGGAGTGTAGGACTCGGAGGCTACACCTTC. This rearrangement joins TRBV30 to TRBJ1-2; D unclear. V was shortened by 0 bases and J by 8 bases, with 10 bases between the two germline ends. CDR3 length: 12 amino acids. The germline CDR1 and CDR2 sequences are GTSNPN and SVGIG (reference sequence). Looking up the rest from reference TRBV30 and TRBJ1-2 gives the full variable domain: SQTIHQWPATLVQPVGSPLSLECTVEGTSNPNLYWYRQAAGRGLQLLFYSVGIGQISSEVPQNLSASRPQDRQFILSSKKLLLSDSGFYLCAWSVGLGGYTFGSGTRLTVV.

The table lists this clone with a count of one. The chain joins TRBV5-6 to TRBJ2-3; D may be TRBD1 (5 bases). This CDR3 is 15 amino acids long. The V gene's germline CDR1 is SGHDT and CDR2 YYEEEE. V gave up 4 bases and J gave up 1 base, with 13 bases separating them. The CDR3: CASSIGQGRTDTQYF. In DNA form, the CDR3 reads TGTGCCAGCAGCATTGGGCAGGGCCGCACAGATACGCAGTATTTT.

Remarks on this clone: The sample carries other DNA sequences with the same CDR3. The chain couples TRBV4-3 to TRBJ2-3; D might be TRBD1 (6 bases). This CDR3 has 13 residues. Germline CDR1 is LGHNA and CDR2 is YSLEER. V gave up 1 base and J gave up 4 bases, with 6 bases separating them. CDR3 bases: TGCGCCAGCAGCCAAGCAGGGGCAGATACGCAGTATTTT. It codes for CASSQAGADTQYF.

J is TRBJ1-5 and V is TRBV30; D is undetermined. This CDR3 is built from 13 residues. The germline V and J ends were trimmed by 0 bases and 7 bases, with 10 bases remaining between them. The germline V gene encodes CDR1 GTSNPN and CDR2 SVGIG (reference sequence). The CDR3 reads CAWSVLGVQPQHF. In DNA, the CDR3 is TGTGCCTGGAGTGTACTAGGCGTGCAGCCCCAGCATTTT.

The V call is TRBV28, the J call TRBJ1-2, with D perhaps matching TRBD1 (5 bases). CDR3 length equals 12 residues. With 3 bases removed from V and 3 bases from J, the gap between germline ends came to 5 bases. Germline V gene data show CDR1 as MDHEN and CDR2 as SYDVKM. CDR3 protein: CASSLTDYGYTF. CDR3 DNA sequence: TGTGCCAGCAGTTTGACAGACTATGGCTACACCTTC.

The rearrangement uses TRBV7-2 and TRBJ2-3; TRBD2 matches at 12 bases. Germline assignment: CDR1 SGHTA and CDR2 FQGNSA. The ends lost 8 bases at V and 1 base at J; junction bases unmatched: 1. This CDR3 is built from 14 residues. CDR3 DNA sequence: TGTGCCAGCCGACTAGCGGGGGGCACAGATACGCAGTATTTT. Protein product: CASRLAGGTDTQYF. The whole variable domain, filled in from reference TRBV7-2 and TRBJ2-3, reads GAGVSQSPSNKVTEKGKDVELRCDPISGHTALYWYRQSLGQGLEFLIYFQGNSAPDKSGLPSDRFSAERTGGSVSTLTIQRTQQEDSAVYLCASRLAGGTDTQYFGPGTRLTVL.

In its sample, this clone was seen a few times. The gene calls are TRBV4-3 and TRBJ2-7; no definite D call. This CDR3 has 14 residues. Germline-derived CDR1 and CDR2 are LGHNA and YSLEER. V lost 0 bases, J lost 3 bases, and 9 bases lay in between. CDR3 nucleotides: TGCGCCAGCAGCCAAGATCTGAGCAACTACGAGCAGTACTTC. It codes for CASSQDLSNYEQYF.

The CDR3 DNA follows: TGTGCCAGCAGCTCCGCTAGCGGGGGGCAAAACAATGAGCAGTTCTTC. As protein: CASSSASGGQNNEQFF. This rearrangement joins TRBV7-9 to TRBJ2-1; 11 nucleotides match TRBD2. The CDR3 loop spans 16 amino acids. Germline V gene data show CDR1 as SEHNR and CDR2 as FQNEAQ (reference sequence). The V gene end was trimmed by 4 bases and the J gene end by 5 bases; junction bases not matched to a gene: 7.

The chain has TRBV7-2 and TRBJ2-1, with 15 nucleotides matching TRBD2. This CDR3 spans 17 amino acids. The germline gives CDR1 SGHTA, CDR2 FQGNSA. The J segment lost 8 bases and the V segment lost 5 bases, leaving 10 bases of the junction unmatched. Written as DNA, the CDR3 is TGTGCCAGCAGCATAGGACTAGCGGGGGGGCCCCGCGATGAGCAGTTCTTC. Translating it yields CASSIGLAGGPRDEQFF.

This rearrangement joins TRBV30 to TRBJ1-1; D is possibly TRBD1 (6 bases). Trimming pared 3 bases from V and 10 bases from J, leaving 15 bases between. Germline values: CDR1 GTSNPN, CDR2 SVGIG (reference sequence). The CDR3 spans 12 residues. This chain's CDR3 is CAWSGGAPGAFF. CDR3 nucleotide sequence: TGTGCCTGGAGCGGGGGCGCCCCGGGAGCTTTCTTT.

This chain joins TRBV7-2 and TRBJ2-3; no reliable D call. From germline, CDR1 is SGHTA and CDR2 FQGNSA. The germline V and J ends were trimmed by 5 bases and 3 bases, with 6 bases remaining between them. The CDR3 is 12 residues long. CDR3: CASSMSTDTQYF. In DNA form, the CDR3 reads TGTGCCAGCAGCATGTCGACAGATACGCAGTATTTT.

V gene TRBV23-1 combines with J gene TRBJ2-3; 11 bases match TRBD2. TRBV23-1 is assigned to the ORF class and has an uncertain function. V was pared by 1 base and J by 4 bases, with 7 bases of the junction left unmatched. The CDR3 is 17 residues long. The CDR3 DNA is TGCGCCAGCAGTCAATTTAGACTAGCGGGGATCGCAGATACGCAGTATTTT. It specifies CASSQFRLAGIADTQYF.

This clone turned up a few times. The same CDR3 is also encoded by other DNA sequences in this sample. The rearrangement joins TRBV30 to TRBJ2-5; D remains unclear. Germline assignment: CDR1 GTSNPN and CDR2 SVGIG (reference sequence). CDR3 length: 11 amino acids. V lost 2 bases and J lost 1, with 2 bases in between. In nucleotides, the CDR3 is TGTGCCTGGAGTATCCAAGAGACCCAGTACTTC. The encoded protein is CAWSIQETQYF. Variable domain in full (rest from reference TRBV30 and TRBJ2-5): SQTIHQWPATLVQPVGSPLSLECTVEGTSNPNLYWYRQAAGRGLQLLFYSVGIGQISSEVPQNLSASRPQDRQFILSSKKLLLSDSGFYLCAWSIQETQYFGPGTRLLVL.

This sequence joins TRBV27 and TRBJ2-5; D remains ambiguous. Germline assignment: CDR1 MNHEY and CDR2 SMNVEV (reference sequence). The V gene lost 8 bases and the J gene lost 6 bases, with 16 bases spanning the gap. The CDR3 consists of 13 residues. The CDR3 is CASGSRSLQTQYF. CDR3 nucleotide sequence: TGTGCCAGCGGGTCCCGAAGTCTACAGACCCAGTACTTC.

This clone appeared a single time. The gene calls are TRBV7-2 and TRBJ1-4; 9 bases agree with TRBD1. The germline V gene encodes CDR1 SGHTA and CDR2 FQGNSA. With 5 bases clipped from V and 4 bases from J, the junction kept 2 bases outside the gene matches. The CDR3 is 14 amino acids. The CDR3 is CASSLTGGNEKLFF. DNA of the CDR3: TGTGCCAGCAGCCTGACAGGGGGTAATGAAAAACTGTTTTTT.

J is TRBJ1-2 and V is TRBV5-6, with 8 bases matching TRBD1. Trimming removed 6 bases from V and 7 bases from J; junction bases left unmatched: 17. CDR1 SGHDT and CDR2 YYEEEE come from the germline V gene. This CDR3 spans 16 amino acids. The chain's CDR3 is CASTPRGTGKSGGYTF. The CDR3 coding sequence is TGTGCCAGCACCCCCCGCGGGACAGGAAAATCAGGTGGCTACACCTTC.

A few counts support this clone. V is TRBV7-2 and J is TRBJ1-1; weak D call: TRBD1 (6 bases). This CDR3 spans 15 amino acids. Trimming took off 7 bases at V and 1 base at J, with 16 bases between the two ends. Germline CDR1 reads SGHTA; CDR2 reads FQGNSA. CDR3 coding DNA: TGTGCCAGCATACGCGGGGGGCGAGGGAACACTGAAGCTTTCTTT. This translates into CASIRGGRGNTEAFF.

The sample holds a few counts of this clone. Other DNA sequences in the sample encode the same CDR3. The chain links TRBV20-1 to TRBJ2-5; D gene unclear. Germline CDR1 is DFQATT and CDR2 is SNEGSKA (reference sequence). The V end lost 1 base, the J end lost 5 bases, and 5 bases lay between the germline ends. The CDR3 contains 11 residues. The CDR3 loop is CSARAGETQYF. The DNA for the CDR3 is TGCAGTGCTAGAGCCGGTGAGACCCAGTACTTC.

The chain employs TRBV5-4 and TRBJ2-2; D is unclear. Deletions cut 2 bases from V and 4 bases from J, with 12 bases between. This CDR3 has 15 amino acids. In germline, CDR1 is SGHNT, CDR2 YYREEE (reference sequence). CDR3 DNA: TGTGCCAGCAGCTTAGAGATACACCCCACCGGGGAGCTGTTTTTT. Translating it yields CASSLEIHPTGELFF. Together with reference TRBV5-4 and TRBJ2-2, the CDR3 gives the full variable domain: ETGVTQSPTHLIKTRGQQVTLRCSSQSGHNTVSWYQQALGQGPQFIFQYYREEENGRGNFPPRFSGLQFPNYSSELNVNALELDDSALYLCASSLEIHPTGELFFGEGSRLTVL.

The V and J genes are TRBV6-5 and TRBJ2-3; a weak D match, TRBD1 (5 bases). This CDR3 contains 13 residues. V was shortened by 10 bases and J by 1 base, with 12 bases between the two germline ends. Per germline, CDR1 MNHEY and CDR2 SVGAGI. The CDR3 sequence: CAIQGGGTDTQYF. CDR3 bases: TGTGCCATCCAGGGCGGAGGCACAGATACGCAGTATTTT.

V gene TRBV27 combines with J gene TRBJ1-6; possible D gene TRBD1, 5 bases. The germline V gene has CDR1 MNHEY and CDR2 SMNVEV (reference sequence). V gave up 6 bases and J gave up 9 bases, with 15 bases separating them. The CDR3 sequence is 14 residues long. The CDR3 region is CASSLGQGGSPLHF. CDR3 bases: TGTGCCAGCAGCCTAGGGCAGGGCGGTTCACCCCTCCACTTT.

V usage is TRBV5-6 and J usage is TRBJ2-7, with D possibly TRBD1 on 6 matching bases. The germline V gene encodes CDR1 SGHDT and CDR2 YYEEEE. The CDR3 consists of 14 residues. Trimming took off 4 bases at V and 4 bases at J, with 15 bases between the two ends. The DNA for the CDR3 is TGTGCCAGCAGCAAACCGGGACAATCGTACGAGCAGTACTTC. Protein product: CASSKPGQSYEQYF.

This clone was observed a few times. The rearrangement links TRBV7-2 to TRBJ2-1; 7 nucleotides align to TRBD1. With 3 bases clipped from V and 2 bases from J, the junction kept 4 bases outside the gene matches. CDR1 is SGHTA, CDR2 FQGNSA, per germline. This CDR3 has 15 residues. CDR3 bases: TGTGCCAGCAGCTTCGACAGGGCCCCCTACAATGAGCAGTTCTTC. It specifies CASSFDRAPYNEQFF.